This T cell receptor beta chain was captured by sequencing in a study of OX40 agonist ivuxolimab in advanced cancers. The overall study: Dose-escalation patients' cancers were hepatocellular carcinoma, melanoma, renal cell or head and neck cancer. Partial responses were observed in three patients, of whom one had hepatocellular carcinoma and two had cutaneous melanoma. Among those enrolled, mean age was about 58 years (range about 23 to 79) and 82.7% were male.

The length of the CDR3 is 15 residues. Germline CDR1 SGHRS, CDR2 YFSETQ. V was pared by 4 bases and J by 7 bases, with 12 bases of the junction left unmatched. This table comes from immunoSEQ multiplex PCR, and its TCRdb copy is limited to in-frame clones, with some not included. Here the sample spans roughly 70,000 clones, roughly 80% being singletons. The genes are TRBV5-1 and TRBJ2-5, with 8 positions matching TRBD2. The clonotype comes from an adult with an advanced solid tumor such as melanoma, head and neck, liver or kidney cancer. Sequenced material: CD4+ or CD8+ T cells sorted from blood, taken in a trial of the OX40 agonist ivuxolimab. CDR3 amino acids: CASSLGFGAGGTQYF. CDR3 DNA: TGCGCCAGCAGCCTTGGATTTGGGGCGGGGGGGACCCAGTACTTC. The full variable domain, its missing parts supplied by reference TRBV5-1 and TRBJ2-5, is KAGVTQTPRYLIKTRGQQVTLSCSPISGHRSVSWYQQTPGQGLQFLFEYFSETQRNKGNFPGRFSGRQFSNSRSEMNVSTLELGDSALYLCASSLGFGAGGTQYFGPGTRLLVL.